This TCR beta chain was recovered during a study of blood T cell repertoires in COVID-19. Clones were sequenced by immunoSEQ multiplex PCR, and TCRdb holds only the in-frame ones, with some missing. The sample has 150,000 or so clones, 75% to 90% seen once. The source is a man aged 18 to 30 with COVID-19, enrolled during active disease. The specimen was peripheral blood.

The DNA for the CDR3 is TGTGCCAGCAGTTTAGGGACAGGGCACACAGATACGCAGTATTTT. Its protein is CASSLGTGHTDTQYF. The chain uses TRBV28 and TRBJ2-3, with 9 bases lining up with TRBD1. The V and J ends lost 2 bases and 2 bases, in that order; junction bases with no gene match: 2. This CDR3 spans 15 amino acids. Looked up from germline, CDR1 is MDHEN and CDR2 is SYDVKM.